This T cell receptor (beta chain) is drawn from a study of blood T cells in healthy people across ages. A sample-barcoded 5' primer and a J-beta primer mix were used in a second PCR of about 7 to 12 cycles. TCRdb processed the 5' RACE reads anew with MiXCR; each CDR3 protein has one entry. The table lists around 700,000 distinct CDR3 sequences, roughly 25% of them singletons. The CDR3 has 15 residues. V was shortened by 1 base and J by 9 bases, with 13 bases between the two germline ends. CDR1 is SGHTA, CDR2 FQGNSA, per germline. This sample also appeared in a second study, on T cells of mothers and their children. From that second work: Related and unrelated pairs show similar thymic shaping of TCR recombination output. The study found slightly higher but non-significant overlap in related versus unrelated mother-child pairs.

The specimen was blood. The source is a boy aged 5-17 years in good health. V and J are TRBV7-2 and TRBJ1-6; D ambiguous. The CDR3 DNA sequence: TGTGCCAGCAGCTTAGTTGCAGGTTCGGGTTCACCCCTCCACTTT. Translation gives CASSLVAGSGSPLHF. The full variable domain, with the rest looked up from reference TRBV7-2 and TRBJ1-6, is GAGVSQSPSNKVTEKGKDVELRCDPISGHTALYWYRQSLGQGLEFLIYFQGNSAPDKSGLPSDRFSAERTGGSVSTLTIQRTQQEDSAVYLCASSLVAGSGSPLHFGNGTRLTVT.